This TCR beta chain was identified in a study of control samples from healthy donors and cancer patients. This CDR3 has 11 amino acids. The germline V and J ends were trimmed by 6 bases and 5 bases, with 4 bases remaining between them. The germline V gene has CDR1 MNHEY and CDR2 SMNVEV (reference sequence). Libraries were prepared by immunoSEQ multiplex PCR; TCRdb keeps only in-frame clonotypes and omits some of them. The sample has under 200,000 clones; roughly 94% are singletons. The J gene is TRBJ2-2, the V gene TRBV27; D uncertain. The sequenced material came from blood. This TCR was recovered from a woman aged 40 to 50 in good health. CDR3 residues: CASRDTGELFF. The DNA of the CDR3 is TGTGCCAGCAGGGATACCGGGGAGCTGTTTTTT.